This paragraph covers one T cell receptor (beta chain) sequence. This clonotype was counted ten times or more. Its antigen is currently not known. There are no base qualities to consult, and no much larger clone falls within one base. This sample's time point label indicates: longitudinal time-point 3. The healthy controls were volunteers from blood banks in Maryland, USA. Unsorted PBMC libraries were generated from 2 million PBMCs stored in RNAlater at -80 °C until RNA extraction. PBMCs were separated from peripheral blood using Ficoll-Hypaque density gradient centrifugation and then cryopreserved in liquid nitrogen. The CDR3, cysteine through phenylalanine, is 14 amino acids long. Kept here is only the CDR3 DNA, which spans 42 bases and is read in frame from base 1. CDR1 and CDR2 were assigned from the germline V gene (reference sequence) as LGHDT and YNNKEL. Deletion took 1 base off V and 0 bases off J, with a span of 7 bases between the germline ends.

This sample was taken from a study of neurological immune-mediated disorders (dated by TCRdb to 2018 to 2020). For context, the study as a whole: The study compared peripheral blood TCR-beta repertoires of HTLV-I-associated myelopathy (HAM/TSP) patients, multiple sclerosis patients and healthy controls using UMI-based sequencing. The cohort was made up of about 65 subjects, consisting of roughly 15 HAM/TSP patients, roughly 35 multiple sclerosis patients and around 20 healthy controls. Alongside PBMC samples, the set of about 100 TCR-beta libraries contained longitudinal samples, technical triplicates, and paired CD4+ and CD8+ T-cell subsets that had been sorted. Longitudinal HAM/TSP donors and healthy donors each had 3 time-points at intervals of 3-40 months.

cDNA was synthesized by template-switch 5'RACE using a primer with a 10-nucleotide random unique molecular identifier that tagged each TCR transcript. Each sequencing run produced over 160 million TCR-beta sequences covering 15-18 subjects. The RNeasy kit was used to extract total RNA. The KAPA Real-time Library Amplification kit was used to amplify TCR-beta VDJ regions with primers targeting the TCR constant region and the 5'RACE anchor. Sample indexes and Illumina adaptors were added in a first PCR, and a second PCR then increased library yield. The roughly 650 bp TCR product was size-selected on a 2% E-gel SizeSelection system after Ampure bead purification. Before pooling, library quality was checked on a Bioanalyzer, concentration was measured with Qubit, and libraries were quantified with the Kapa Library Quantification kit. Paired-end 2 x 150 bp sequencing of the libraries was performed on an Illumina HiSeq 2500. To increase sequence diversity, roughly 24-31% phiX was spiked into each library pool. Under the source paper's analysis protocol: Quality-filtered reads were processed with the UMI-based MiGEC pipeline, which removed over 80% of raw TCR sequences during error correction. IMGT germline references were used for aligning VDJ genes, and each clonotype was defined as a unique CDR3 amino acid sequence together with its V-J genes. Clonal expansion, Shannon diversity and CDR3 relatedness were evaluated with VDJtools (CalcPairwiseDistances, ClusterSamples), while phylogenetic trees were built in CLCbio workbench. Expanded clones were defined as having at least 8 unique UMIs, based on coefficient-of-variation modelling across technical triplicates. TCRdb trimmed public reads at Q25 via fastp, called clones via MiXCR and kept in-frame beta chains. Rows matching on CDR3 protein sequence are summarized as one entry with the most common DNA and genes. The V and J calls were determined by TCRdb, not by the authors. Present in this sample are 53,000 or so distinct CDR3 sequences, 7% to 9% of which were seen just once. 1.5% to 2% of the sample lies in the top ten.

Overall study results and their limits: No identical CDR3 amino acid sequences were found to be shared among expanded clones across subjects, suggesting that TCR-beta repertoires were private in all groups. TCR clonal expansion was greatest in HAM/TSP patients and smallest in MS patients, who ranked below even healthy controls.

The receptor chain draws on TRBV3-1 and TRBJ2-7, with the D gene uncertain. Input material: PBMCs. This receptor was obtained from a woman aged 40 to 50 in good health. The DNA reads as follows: TGTGCCAGCAGCCAAGGAGGCCGCTCCTACGAGCAGTACTTC. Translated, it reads CASSQGGRSYEQYF.